Shown below are 2 T cell receptor beta chains from a single sample sequenced in a study of beta chain features in type 1 diabetes. The authors reverse transcribed all of the isolated RNA, so sequencing captured expressed TCRB transcripts. The method was immunoSEQ multiplex PCR; TCRdb's version includes in-frame clones alone and lacks a portion of them. Counted here are 300,000 to 350,000 clones, less than 9.5% occurring once; the ten biggest clones make up less than 0.45%. The sequenced sample was central memory CD4+ T cells from blood. The receptors originated from a woman under 30 in good health.

This clone was detected only a few times. This chain uses TRBV6-6 with TRBJ1-5; D gene unclear. Trimming removed 3 bases from V and 1 base from J, with 13 bases in between. This CDR3 contains 16 residues. Germline V CDR1 and CDR2: MNHNY, SVGAGI (reference sequence). CDR3 amino acids: CASSYVRSDSNQPQHF. For the CDR3, the DNA is TGTGCCAGCAGTTATGTGAGGAGCGACAGCAATCAGCCCCAGCATTTT.

This clone turned up a few times. The CDR3 region has the DNA TGCAGCGTTGTATCAGGGGGAGGGGAGACCCAGTACTTC. It yields the protein CSVVSGGGETQYF. The V call is TRBV29-1, the J call TRBJ2-5, with D tentatively TRBD1 or TRBD2 (7 bases each). Germline-derived CDR1 and CDR2 are SQVTM and ANQGSEA. The germline V and J ends were trimmed by 4 bases and 5 bases, with 14 bases remaining between them. The CDR3 is made up of 13 amino acids.